These T cell receptor beta chains were read from a single sample in a study of molecular identifiers for immune sequencing clone quantification. TCRdb re-called the PCR reads with MiXCR, one entry per CDR3 protein. The sample includes a few hundred thousand distinct CDR3 sequences, around 23% of them seen just once. The sequencing input was naive CD8+ T cells from blood, with Jurkat cell RNA spiked in. The receptors come from a human donor in good health. Some libraries in this study had Jurkat cell RNA spiked in. CDR3s include the opening cysteine and the closing phenylalanine or tryptophan. Each record gives: V gene, D gene, CDR3 length, J gene, clone size, CDR3 protein, CDR3 DNA. D genes are given only for firm matches. A row's size may be missing; if present it is once, few, many or a size class.

TRBV19	.	13	TRBJ2-7	.	CASSAPAGYEQYF	TGTGCCAGTAGTGCCCCCGCCGGTTACGAGCAGTACTTC
TRBV7-9	.	13	TRBJ2-1	.	CASLQGPANEQFF	TGTGCCAGCCTCCAGGGCCCGGCGAATGAGCAGTTCTTC
TRBV24-1	TRBD2	19	TRBJ2-3	once	CATSGPRTSGRVGTDTQYF	TGTGCCACCAGTGGTCCGCGGACTAGCGGGAGAGTGGGCACAGATACGCAGTATTTT
TRBV12-5	.	13	TRBJ2-3	.	CASGLGRTDTQYF	TGTGCTAGTGGTTTGGGTCGGACAGATACGCAGTATTTT
TRBV27	TRBD2	16	TRBJ2-1	.	CASSPELGAGGNEQFF	TGTGCCAGCAGTCCCGAACTTGGAGCGGGGGGTAATGAGCAGTTCTTC
TRBV12-3/TRBV12-4	.	12	TRBJ1-5	many	CASSLSGSPQHF	TGTGCCAGCAGTTTATCAGGAAGCCCCCAGCATTTT
TRBV7-9	.	16	TRBJ2-5	.	CASSIFSRGYQETQYF	TGTGCCAGCAGCATTTTTAGCAGGGGTTACCAAGAGACCCAGTACTTC
TRBV24-1	TRBD2	12	TRBJ2-1	.	CATGLGDNEQFF	TGTGCCACCGGACTAGGAGACAATGAGCAGTTCTTC
TRBV9	TRBD1	18	TRBJ1-2	few	CASSVEARTGLLAYGYTF	TGTGCCAGCAGCGTAGAAGCACGGACAGGGTTATTAGCCTATGGCTACACCTTC
TRBV24-1	.	12	TRBJ2-1	.	CATSDFHNEQFF	TGTGCCACCAGTGATTTTCACAATGAGCAGTTCTTC
TRBV7-9	.	15	TRBJ2-7	.	CASSLTPRESYEQYF	TGTGCCAGCAGCTTAACTCCCAGGGAATCCTACGAGCAGTACTTC
TRBV12-3/TRBV12-4	.	14	TRBJ1-1	few	CASTNYRMNTEAFF	TGTGCCAGCACCAACTACAGGATGAACACTGAAGCTTTCTTT
TRBV27	.	16	TRBJ2-3	.	CASSPQGAAGPDTQYF	TGTGCCAGCAGTCCTCAGGGAGCGGCAGGCCCAGATACGCAGTATTTT
TRBV18	TRBD2	15	TRBJ2-5	few	CASSSGLDGWGTQYF	TGTGCCAGCTCATCTGGACTAGACGGCTGGGGGACCCAGTACTTC
TRBV7-2	.	14	TRBJ2-1	many	CASSLASPYNEQFF	TGTGCCAGCAGCTTAGCGTCTCCCTACAATGAGCAGTTCTTC
TRBV13	.	15	TRBJ2-4	.	CASSLGVEVGNIQYF	TGTGCCAGCAGCTTAGGGGTTGAGGTGGGGAACATTCAGTACTTC
TRBV5-6	TRBD2	16	TRBJ2-1	.	CASSWGTSGRYNEQFF	TGTGCCAGCAGCTGGGGGACTAGCGGGAGGTACAATGAGCAGTTCTTC
TRBV7-9	.	14	TRBJ2-1	few	CASSLPGATSQQFF	TGTGCCAGCAGCTTACCCGGGGCCACAAGTCAGCAGTTCTTC
TRBV19	.	12	TRBJ1-5	few	CASTDPNQPQHF	TGTGCCAGTACGGACCCCAATCAGCCCCAGCATTTT
TRBV14	.	16	TRBJ1-2	.	CASSQDHARAPYGYTF	TGTGCCAGCAGCCAAGATCACGCCAGGGCCCCCTATGGCTACACCTTC
TRBV4-1	TRBD2	14	TRBJ2-7	.	CARSPSGGSYEQYF	TGCGCCCGCAGCCCGAGCGGGGGGAGTTACGAGCAGTACTTC
TRBV20-1	TRBD2	13	TRBJ2-7	.	CSAREGGVYEQYF	TGCAGTGCTAGGGAGGGAGGGGTCTACGAGCAGTACTTC
TRBV28	TRBD2	15	TRBJ2-5	.	CASSLGGTSAETQYF	TGTGCCAGCAGTCTCGGGGGTACTAGCGCAGAGACCCAGTACTTC
TRBV9	.	16	TRBJ2-3	.	CASSVEGSRLTDTQYF	TGTGCCAGCAGCGTAGAGGGCAGCCGCCTCACAGATACGCAGTATTTT
TRBV20-1	TRBD1	15	TRBJ2-1	few	CSARRTGEAYNEQFF	TGCAGTGCTAGAAGGACAGGGGAAGCCTACAATGAGCAGTTCTTC